The sequence of this TCR beta chain was determined in a study of tumor-infiltrating lymphocytes in primary liver carcinoma. The CDR3 has 15 residues. The roughly 20-34 mg bulk tissue piece was not sorted before simultaneous RNA and DNA extraction. The input was 400 to 500 ng total RNA; TCR beta cDNA was made from it with a constant-region primer. What produced the TCR beta libraries was three nested multiplex PCR rounds using slightly modified ARM-PCR. The first two PCR rounds, around 10 cycles each, used TRBV1-TRBV30 forward primers and a C-beta reverse primer. TCRdb processed the multiplex PCR reads anew with MiXCR; each CDR3 protein has one entry. The sample lists more than 45,000 distinct CDR3 sequences; about three quarters were seen once. This clonotype was recorded many times.

The sequence came from a man aged 35-49 years with primary liver carcinoma and hepatitis B virus infection. The specimen was liver tumor tissue from sampling region 3. Subset: tumor region T3, left-lateral pole. The rearrangement uses TRBV21-1 and TRBJ1-2; the D call of TRBD1 is as the table states it, not checked on the DNA. TRBV21-1 is labeled a pseudogene. The CDR3 sequence is CASSKGRQDSEGYTF. The CDR3 region has the DNA TGTGCCAGCAGCAAAGGGAGACAGGACTCGGAGGGCTACACCTTC.